This T cell receptor beta chain was identified during a study of blood T cell repertoires in COVID-19. Looking at the study overall: Specimens from acute and convalescent COVID-19 originated in the United States, Italy and Spain. From T cells, B-cell-depleted T cells, or PBMCs came the material, which was cDNA or gDNA.

Here immunoSEQ multiplex PCR was the method, and the copy in TCRdb shows in-frame clones only, minus some. The sample carries 200,000 to 250,000 clones, 82% recorded once. Germline lookup yields CDR1 SQVTM and CDR2 ANQGSEA. V was cut by 5 bases and J by 2 bases, with 15 bases left in between. The length of the CDR3 is 14 residues. The sequence came from a woman older than 75 with COVID-19, enrolled during active disease. The chain links TRBV29-1 to TRBJ1-2; tentatively, D is TRBD1 (5 bases). The specimen was peripheral blood. The CDR3 DNA sequence: TGCAGCGTTCATATTTTTGGGGCCAACTATGGCTACACCTTC. Amino acids: CSVHIFGANYGYTF.